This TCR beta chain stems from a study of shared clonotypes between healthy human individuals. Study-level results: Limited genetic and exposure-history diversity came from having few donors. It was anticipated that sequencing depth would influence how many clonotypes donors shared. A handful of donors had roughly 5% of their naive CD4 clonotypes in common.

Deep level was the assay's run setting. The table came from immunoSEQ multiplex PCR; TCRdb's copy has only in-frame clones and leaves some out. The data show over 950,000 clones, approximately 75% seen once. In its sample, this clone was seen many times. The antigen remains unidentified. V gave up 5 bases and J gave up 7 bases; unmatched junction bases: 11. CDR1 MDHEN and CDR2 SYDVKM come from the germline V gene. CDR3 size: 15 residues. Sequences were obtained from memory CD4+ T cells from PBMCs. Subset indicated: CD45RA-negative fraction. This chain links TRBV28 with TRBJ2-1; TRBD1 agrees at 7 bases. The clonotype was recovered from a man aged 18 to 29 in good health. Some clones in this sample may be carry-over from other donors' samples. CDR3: CASSQMDRSWNEQFF. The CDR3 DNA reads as TGTGCCAGCAGTCAGATGGACAGGAGTTGGAATGAGCAGTTCTTC.